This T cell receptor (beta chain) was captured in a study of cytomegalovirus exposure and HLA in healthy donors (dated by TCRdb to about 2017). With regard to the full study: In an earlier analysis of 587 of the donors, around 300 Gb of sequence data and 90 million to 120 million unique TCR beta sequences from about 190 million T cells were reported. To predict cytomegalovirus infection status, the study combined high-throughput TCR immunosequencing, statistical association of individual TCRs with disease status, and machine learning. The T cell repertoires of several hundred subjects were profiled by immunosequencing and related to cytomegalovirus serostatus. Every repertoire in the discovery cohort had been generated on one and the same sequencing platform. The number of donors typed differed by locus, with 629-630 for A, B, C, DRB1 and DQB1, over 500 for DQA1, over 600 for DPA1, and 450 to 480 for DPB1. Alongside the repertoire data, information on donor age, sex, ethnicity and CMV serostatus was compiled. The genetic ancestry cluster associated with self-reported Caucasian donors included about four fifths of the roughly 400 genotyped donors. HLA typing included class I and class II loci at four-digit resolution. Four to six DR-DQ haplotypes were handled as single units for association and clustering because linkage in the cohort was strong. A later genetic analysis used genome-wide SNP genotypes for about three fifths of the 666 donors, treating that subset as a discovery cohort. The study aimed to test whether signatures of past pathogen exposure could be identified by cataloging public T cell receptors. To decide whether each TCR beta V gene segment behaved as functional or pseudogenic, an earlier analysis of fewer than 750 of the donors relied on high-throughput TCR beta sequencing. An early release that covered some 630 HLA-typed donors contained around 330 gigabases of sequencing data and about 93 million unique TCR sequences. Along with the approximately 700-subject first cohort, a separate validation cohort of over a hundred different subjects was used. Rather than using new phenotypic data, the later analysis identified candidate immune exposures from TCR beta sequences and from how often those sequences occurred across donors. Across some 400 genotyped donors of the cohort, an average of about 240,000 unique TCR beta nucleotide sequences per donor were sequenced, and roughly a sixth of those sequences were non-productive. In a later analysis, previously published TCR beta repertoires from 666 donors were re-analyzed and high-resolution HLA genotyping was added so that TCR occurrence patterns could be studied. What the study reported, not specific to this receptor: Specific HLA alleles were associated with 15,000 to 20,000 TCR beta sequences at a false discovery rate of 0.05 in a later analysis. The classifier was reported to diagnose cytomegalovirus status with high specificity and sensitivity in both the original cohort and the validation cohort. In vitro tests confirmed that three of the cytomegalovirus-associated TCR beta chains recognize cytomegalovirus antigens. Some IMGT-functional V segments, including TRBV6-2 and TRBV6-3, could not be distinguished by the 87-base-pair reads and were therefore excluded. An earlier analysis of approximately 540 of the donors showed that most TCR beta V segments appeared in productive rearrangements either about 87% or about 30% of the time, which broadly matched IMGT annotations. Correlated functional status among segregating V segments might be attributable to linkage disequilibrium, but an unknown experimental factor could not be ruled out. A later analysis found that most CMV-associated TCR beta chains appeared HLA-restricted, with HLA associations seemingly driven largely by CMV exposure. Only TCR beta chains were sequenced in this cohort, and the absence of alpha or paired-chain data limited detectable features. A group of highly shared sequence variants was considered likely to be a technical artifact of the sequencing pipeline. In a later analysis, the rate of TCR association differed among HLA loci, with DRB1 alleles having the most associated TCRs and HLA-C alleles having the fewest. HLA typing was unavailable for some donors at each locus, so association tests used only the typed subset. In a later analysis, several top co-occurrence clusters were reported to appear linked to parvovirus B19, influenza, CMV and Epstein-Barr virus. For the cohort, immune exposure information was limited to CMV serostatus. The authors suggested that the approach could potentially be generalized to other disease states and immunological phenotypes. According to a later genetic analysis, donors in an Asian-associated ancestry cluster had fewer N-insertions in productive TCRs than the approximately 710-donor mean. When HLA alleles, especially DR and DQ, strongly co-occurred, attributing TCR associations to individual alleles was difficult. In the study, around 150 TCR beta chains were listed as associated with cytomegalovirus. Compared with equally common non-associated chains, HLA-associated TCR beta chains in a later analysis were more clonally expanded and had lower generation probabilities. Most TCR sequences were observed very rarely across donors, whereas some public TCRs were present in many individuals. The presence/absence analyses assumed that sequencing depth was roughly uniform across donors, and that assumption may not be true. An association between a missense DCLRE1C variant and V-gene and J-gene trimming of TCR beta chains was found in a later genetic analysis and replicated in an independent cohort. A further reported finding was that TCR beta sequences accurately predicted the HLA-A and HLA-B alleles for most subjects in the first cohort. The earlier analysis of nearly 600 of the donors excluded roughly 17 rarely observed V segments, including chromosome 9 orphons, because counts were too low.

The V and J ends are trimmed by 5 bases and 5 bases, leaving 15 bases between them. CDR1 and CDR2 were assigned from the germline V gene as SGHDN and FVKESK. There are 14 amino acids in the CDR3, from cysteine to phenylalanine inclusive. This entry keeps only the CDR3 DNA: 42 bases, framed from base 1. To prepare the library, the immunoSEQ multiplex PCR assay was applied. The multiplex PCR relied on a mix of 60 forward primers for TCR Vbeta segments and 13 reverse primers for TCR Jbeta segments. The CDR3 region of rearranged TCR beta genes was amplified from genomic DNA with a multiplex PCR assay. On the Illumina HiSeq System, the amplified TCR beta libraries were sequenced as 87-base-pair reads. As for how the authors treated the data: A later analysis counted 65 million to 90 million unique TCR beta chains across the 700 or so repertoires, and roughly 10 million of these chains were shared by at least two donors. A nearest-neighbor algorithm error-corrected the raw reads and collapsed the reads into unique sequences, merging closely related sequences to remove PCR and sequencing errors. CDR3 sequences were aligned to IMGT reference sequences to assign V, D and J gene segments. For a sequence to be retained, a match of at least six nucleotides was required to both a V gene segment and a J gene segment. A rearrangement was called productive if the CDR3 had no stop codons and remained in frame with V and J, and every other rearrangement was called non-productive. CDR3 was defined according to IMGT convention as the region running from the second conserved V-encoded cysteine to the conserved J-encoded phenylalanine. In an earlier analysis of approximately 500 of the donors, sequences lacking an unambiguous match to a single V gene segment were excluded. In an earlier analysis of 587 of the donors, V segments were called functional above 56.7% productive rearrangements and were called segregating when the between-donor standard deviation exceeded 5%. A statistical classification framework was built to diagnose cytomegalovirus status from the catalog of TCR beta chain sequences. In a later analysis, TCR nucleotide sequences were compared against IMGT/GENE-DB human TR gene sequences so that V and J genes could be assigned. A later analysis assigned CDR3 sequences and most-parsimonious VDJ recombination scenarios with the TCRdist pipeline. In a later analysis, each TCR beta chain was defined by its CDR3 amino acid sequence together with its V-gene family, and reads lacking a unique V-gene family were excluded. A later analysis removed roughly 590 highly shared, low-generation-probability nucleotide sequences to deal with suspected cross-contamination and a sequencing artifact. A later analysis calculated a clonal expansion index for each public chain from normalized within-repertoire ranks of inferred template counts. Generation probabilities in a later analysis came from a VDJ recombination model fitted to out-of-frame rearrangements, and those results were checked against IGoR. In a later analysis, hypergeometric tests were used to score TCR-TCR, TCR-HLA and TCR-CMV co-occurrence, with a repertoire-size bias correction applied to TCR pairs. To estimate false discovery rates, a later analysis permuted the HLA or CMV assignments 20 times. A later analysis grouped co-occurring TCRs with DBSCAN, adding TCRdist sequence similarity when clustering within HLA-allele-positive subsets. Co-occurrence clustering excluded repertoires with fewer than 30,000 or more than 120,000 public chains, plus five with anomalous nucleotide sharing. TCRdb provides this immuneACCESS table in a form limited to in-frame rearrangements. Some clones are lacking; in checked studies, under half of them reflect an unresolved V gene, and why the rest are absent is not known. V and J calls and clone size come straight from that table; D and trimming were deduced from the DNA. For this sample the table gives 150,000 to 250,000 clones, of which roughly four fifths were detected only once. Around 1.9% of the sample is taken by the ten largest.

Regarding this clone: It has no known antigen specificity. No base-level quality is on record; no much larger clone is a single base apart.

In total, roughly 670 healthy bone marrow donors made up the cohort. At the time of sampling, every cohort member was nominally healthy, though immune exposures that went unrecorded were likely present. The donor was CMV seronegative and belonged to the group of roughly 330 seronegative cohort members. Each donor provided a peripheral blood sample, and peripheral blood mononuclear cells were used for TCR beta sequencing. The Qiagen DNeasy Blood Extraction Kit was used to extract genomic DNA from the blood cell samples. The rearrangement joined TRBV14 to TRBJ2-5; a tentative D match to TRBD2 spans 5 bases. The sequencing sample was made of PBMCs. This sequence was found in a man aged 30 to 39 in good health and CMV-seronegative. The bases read TGTGCCAGCAGCGAAAGAGAGGGCTGGGAGACCCAGTACTTC. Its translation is CASSEREGWETQYF.